Here is one T cell receptor beta chain with its context. The assay was immunoSEQ multiplex PCR, and TCRdb's table has in-frame clones only and misses some. Of roughly 350,000 clones detected, 88% appear once; the ten largest clones hold more than 3%. The data originate from a study of blood T cell repertoires in COVID-19. The ends were cut back, 3 bases at V and 9 bases at J, with 15 bases in the middle. The germline gives CDR1 MNHEY, CDR2 SMNVEV (reference sequence). The CDR3 spans 13 residues. Input material: peripheral blood. The clonotype was recovered from a woman in her fifties or sixties with active or convalescent COVID-19. The chain links TRBV27 to TRBJ2-7; tentative D call: TRBD1 (5 bases). Here the CDR3 DNA reads TGTGCCAGCAGTTTTGCGAAGGGGCAAGTGCAGTACTTC. The encoded protein is CASSFAKGQVQYF.